The rows below give T cell receptor beta chains drawn from one sample of a study of T-cell reconstitution after alpha-beta-depleted transplantation in children. TCRdb analysed the PCR reads with MiXCR anew, one entry per CDR3 protein. The sample records more than 60,000 distinct CDR3 sequences, around 6.6% being singletons. This specimen was PBMCs from the stem cell graft donor, taken from the stem cell graft. These receptors were taken from a human donor who donated a stem cell graft to a child with acute lymphoblastic leukemia. Both conserved end residues are part of each CDR3. A D gene is named only where the DNA matches it firmly. Size values are once, few and many counts, or a class for expanded clones, and some rows have none.

j_gene: TRBJ1-1; v_gene: TRBV3-1; d_gene: .; len: 18; abundance: .; CDR3aa: CACCQERGAARMNTEAFF; CDR3nt: TGTGCCTGCTGCCAAGAGAGGGGGGCAGCCCGGATGAACACTGAAGCTTTCTTT
j_gene: TRBJ2-3; v_gene: TRBV12-3/TRBV12-4; d_gene: .; len: 15; abundance: many; CDR3aa: CASTSDRSSTDTQYF; CDR3nt: TGTGCCAGCACCTCCGACAGGAGCTCCACAGATACGCAGTATTTT
j_gene: TRBJ2-3; v_gene: TRBV7-2; d_gene: TRBD2; len: 16; abundance: many; CDR3aa: CASSVSSGGFTDTQYF; CDR3nt: TGTGCCAGCAGCGTCTCTAGCGGGGGTTTCACAGATACGCAGTATTTT
j_gene: TRBJ2-1; v_gene: TRBV5-1; d_gene: TRBD2; len: 18; abundance: .; CDR3aa: CASSLGLAGGHLGNEQFF; CDR3nt: TGCGCCAGCAGCTTGGGACTAGCGGGGGGGCATTTAGGGAATGAGCAGTTCTTC
j_gene: TRBJ1-1; v_gene: TRBV5-1; d_gene: .; len: 12; abundance: many; CDR3aa: CASSLSGVEAFF; CDR3nt: TGCGCCAGCAGCTTGTCCGGGGTCGAAGCTTTCTTT
j_gene: TRBJ2-7; v_gene: TRBV18; d_gene: TRBD1; len: 15; abundance: many; CDR3aa: CASSPRQGSSYEQYF; CDR3nt: TGTGCCAGCTCACCCCGACAGGGGTCCTCCTACGAGCAGTACTTC
j_gene: TRBJ2-6; v_gene: TRBV27; d_gene: TRBD2; len: 19; abundance: .; CDR3aa: CASSRAIAGPLSGANVLTF; CDR3nt: TGTGCCAGCAGTCGTGCGATAGCGGGACCCCTCTCTGGGGCCAACGTCCTGACTTTC
j_gene: TRBJ1-4; v_gene: TRBV3-1; d_gene: .; len: 13; abundance: .; CDR3aa: CASSQGGNEKLFF; CDR3nt: TGTGCCAGCAGCCAAGGGGGAAATGAAAAACTGTTTTTT
j_gene: TRBJ2-1; v_gene: TRBV2; d_gene: TRBD2; len: 16; abundance: .; CDR3aa: CASSENGLAGVDEQFF; CDR3nt: TGTGCCAGCAGTGAAAATGGACTAGCGGGAGTAGATGAGCAGTTCTTC
j_gene: TRBJ1-2; v_gene: TRBV27; d_gene: .; len: 15; abundance: many; CDR3aa: CASSFAIGRMDGYTF; CDR3nt: TGTGCCAGCAGTTTCGCGATAGGGCGGATGGATGGCTACACCTTC
j_gene: TRBJ2-1; v_gene: TRBV24-1; d_gene: TRBD2; len: 15; abundance: many; CDR3aa: CATSETSGTYNEQFF; CDR3nt: TGTGCCACCAGTGAGACTAGCGGCACGTACAATGAGCAGTTCTTC
j_gene: TRBJ1-3; v_gene: TRBV20-1; d_gene: .; len: 14; abundance: few; CDR3aa: CSAPRQNSGNTIYF; CDR3nt: TGCAGTGCACCTAGACAGAACTCTGGAAACACCATATATTTT
j_gene: TRBJ1-4; v_gene: TRBV28; d_gene: .; len: 10; abundance: many; CDR3aa: CASGNEKLFF; CDR3nt: TGTGCCAGCGGGAATGAAAAACTGTTTTTT
j_gene: TRBJ2-6; v_gene: TRBV18; d_gene: TRBD1; len: 17; abundance: few; CDR3aa: CASSPGQGISGANVLTF; CDR3nt: TGTGCCAGCTCACCGGGACAGGGGATCTCTGGGGCCAACGTCCTGACTTTC
j_gene: TRBJ2-3; v_gene: TRBV7-6; d_gene: .; len: 14; abundance: .; CDR3aa: CVSSVQQGTDTQYF; CDR3nt: TGTGTCAGCAGCGTTCAGCAGGGGACAGATACGCAGTATTTT
j_gene: TRBJ2-5; v_gene: TRBV9; d_gene: TRBD2; len: 14; abundance: many; CDR3aa: CASSAAGRQETQYF; CDR3nt: TGTGCCAGCAGCGCAGCGGGACGGCAAGAGACCCAGTACTTC
j_gene: TRBJ2-1; v_gene: TRBV29-1; d_gene: TRBD2; len: 14; abundance: many; CDR3aa: CSVSTSGPRDEQFF; CDR3nt: TGCAGCGTTTCGACTAGCGGGCCCCGGGATGAGCAGTTCTTC
j_gene: TRBJ2-1; v_gene: TRBV5-1; d_gene: TRBD1; len: 13; abundance: many; CDR3aa: CASSWTGVNEQFF; CDR3nt: TGCGCCAGCAGCTGGACAGGAGTTAATGAGCAGTTCTTC
j_gene: TRBJ1-1; v_gene: TRBV4-3; d_gene: TRBD1; len: 14; abundance: many; CDR3aa: CASSLRRGLTEAFF; CDR3nt: TGCGCCAGCAGCCTAAGAAGGGGGCTCACTGAAGCTTTCTTT
j_gene: TRBJ1-2; v_gene: TRBV27; d_gene: .; len: 16; abundance: many; CDR3aa: CASTPLTTGTHGGYTF; CDR3nt: TGTGCCAGCACTCCCCTCACGACGGGGACACACGGAGGCTACACCTTC
j_gene: TRBJ2-1; v_gene: TRBV7-3; d_gene: .; len: 16; abundance: .; CDR3aa: CASSLIGGGGYNEQFF; CDR3nt: TGTGCCAGCAGCTTAATCGGGGGTGGCGGATACAATGAGCAGTTCTTC
j_gene: TRBJ1-1; v_gene: TRBV20-1; d_gene: TRBD1; len: 13; abundance: many; CDR3aa: CSARADRVTEAFF; CDR3nt: TGCAGTGCTAGAGCGGACAGGGTCACTGAAGCTTTCTTT
j_gene: TRBJ2-5; v_gene: TRBV10-3; d_gene: TRBD1; len: 13; abundance: many; CDR3aa: CATRGQNQETQYF; CDR3nt: TGTGCCACCCGGGGACAGAACCAAGAGACCCAGTACTTC
j_gene: TRBJ2-1; v_gene: TRBV29-1; d_gene: .; len: 10; abundance: many; CDR3aa: CSVESYEQFF; CDR3nt: TGCAGCGTTGAATCATATGAGCAGTTCTTC
j_gene: TRBJ1-1; v_gene: TRBV5-1; d_gene: .; len: 13; abundance: many; CDR3aa: CASLRGEEGQAFF; CDR3nt: TGCGCCAGCCTTAGGGGGGAGGAAGGCCAAGCTTTCTTT
j_gene: TRBJ2-7; v_gene: TRBV7-9; d_gene: TRBD1; len: 11; abundance: many; CDR3aa: CASSDDRDPHF; CDR3nt: TGTGCCAGCAGCGACGACAGGGATCCTCACTTC
j_gene: TRBJ2-3; v_gene: TRBV6-4; d_gene: TRBD1; len: 16; abundance: .; CDR3aa: CASSEVRTGGTDTQYF; CDR3nt: TGTGCCAGCAGTGAAGTGCGGACAGGGGGCACAGATACGCAGTATTTT
j_gene: TRBJ2-4; v_gene: TRBV18; d_gene: .; len: 17; abundance: many; CDR3aa: CASSPPDTHLAKNIQYF; CDR3nt: TGTGCCAGCTCACCACCCGACACACACCTAGCCAAAAACATTCAGTACTTC
j_gene: TRBJ2-7; v_gene: TRBV7-2; d_gene: .; len: 15; abundance: many; CDR3aa: CASSLGGGATYEQYF; CDR3nt: TGTGCCAGCAGCTTAGGCGGCGGGGCAACCTACGAGCAGTACTTC
j_gene: TRBJ1-3; v_gene: TRBV28; d_gene: .; len: 16; abundance: many; CDR3aa: CASSPQLDLVGNTIYF; CDR3nt: TGTGCCAGCAGTCCACAATTAGATCTGGTCGGAAACACCATATATTTT
j_gene: TRBJ2-2; v_gene: TRBV5-6; d_gene: .; len: 14; abundance: few; CDR3aa: CASSPREKPGELFF; CDR3nt: TGTGCCAGCAGCCCTAGGGAGAAACCCGGGGAGCTGTTTTTT
j_gene: TRBJ2-4; v_gene: TRBV5-6; d_gene: TRBD1; len: 15; abundance: .; CDR3aa: CASSFLLTGQNIQYF; CDR3nt: TGTGCCAGCAGCTTCCTTTTGACAGGGCAAAACATTCAGTACTTC
j_gene: TRBJ2-1; v_gene: TRBV5-1; d_gene: .; len: 16; abundance: many; CDR3aa: CASSFQGGSSYNEQFF; CDR3nt: TGCGCCAGCAGCTTTCAGGGGGGCAGCTCCTACAATGAGCAGTTCTTC
j_gene: TRBJ2-1; v_gene: TRBV20-1; d_gene: TRBD1; len: 14; abundance: few; CDR3aa: CSAREQGALNEQFF; CDR3nt: TGCAGTGCTAGAGAACAGGGGGCCCTCAATGAGCAGTTCTTC
j_gene: TRBJ1-5; v_gene: TRBV28; d_gene: .; len: 15; abundance: many; CDR3aa: CASSLRWGWDQPQHF; CDR3nt: TGTGCCAGCAGTTTAAGGTGGGGGTGGGATCAGCCCCAGCATTTT
j_gene: TRBJ1-5; v_gene: TRBV5-5; d_gene: .; len: 13; abundance: many; CDR3aa: CASSSEANQPQHF; CDR3nt: TGTGCCAGCAGCTCCGAGGCCAATCAGCCCCAGCATTTT
j_gene: TRBJ2-7; v_gene: TRBV7-7; d_gene: .; len: 14; abundance: many; CDR3aa: CASSLGGSDYEQYF; CDR3nt: TGTGCCAGCAGCTTGGGGGGTAGCGACTACGAGCAGTACTTC
j_gene: TRBJ2-7; v_gene: TRBV20-1; d_gene: .; len: 14; abundance: many; CDR3aa: CSARDSYYSYEQYF; CDR3nt: TGCAGTGCTCGGGACTCCTATTACTCCTACGAGCAGTACTTC
j_gene: TRBJ1-2; v_gene: TRBV11-2; d_gene: .; len: 16; abundance: many; CDR3aa: CASSLGQEHNYRGYTF; CDR3nt: TGTGCCAGCAGCCTAGGGCAGGAACATAACTATCGTGGCTACACCTTC
j_gene: TRBJ2-1; v_gene: TRBV11-2; d_gene: .; len: 14; abundance: many; CDR3aa: CASGQKPEKNEQFF; CDR3nt: TGTGCCAGCGGGCAGAAACCCGAAAAAAATGAGCAGTTCTTC
j_gene: TRBJ1-2; v_gene: TRBV5-1; d_gene: TRBD1; len: 19; abundance: many; CDR3aa: CASSLASRGGVGARYGYTF; CDR3nt: TGCGCCAGCAGCTTGGCCTCGCGAGGGGGCGTGGGAGCTCGCTATGGCTACACCTTC
j_gene: TRBJ1-2; v_gene: TRBV18; d_gene: .; len: 15; abundance: many; CDR3aa: CASSPAGAGNYGYTF; CDR3nt: TGTGCCAGCTCACCGGCCGGGGCGGGGAACTATGGCTACACCTTC
j_gene: TRBJ2-7; v_gene: TRBV9; d_gene: .; len: 14; abundance: many; CDR3aa: CASSSRPAGYEQYF; CDR3nt: TGTGCCAGCAGCTCTCGCCCAGCGGGCTACGAGCAGTACTTC
j_gene: TRBJ1-2; v_gene: TRBV7-2; d_gene: TRBD1; len: 13; abundance: few; CDR3aa: CASSSGQGNGYTF; CDR3nt: TGTGCCAGCAGCTCAGGACAGGGGAATGGCTACACCTTC
j_gene: TRBJ2-7; v_gene: TRBV18; d_gene: .; len: 12; abundance: many; CDR3aa: CASSPGRDEQYF; CDR3nt: TGTGCCAGCTCACCGGGGCGCGACGAGCAGTACTTC